The TCR beta chain described here comes from a study of T cell responses to AZD1222 COVID-19 vaccine. Whole-study results and caveats: Baseline serology detected seropositivity in only a handful of AZD1222 recipients. White British donors predominated, females outnumbered males, and clonal diversity was possibly underestimated.

Looked up from germline, CDR1 is SGHTA and CDR2 is FQGNSA. V shed 1 base and J shed 4 bases, with 20 bases lying between them. This CDR3 region has 18 residues. Notes on this clone: Its antigen is undetermined.

The data were produced by immunoSEQ multiplex PCR, yet TCRdb's version contains in-frame clones alone and is incomplete. The data contain approximately 150,000 clones, around 90% of them singletons. This material consisted of peripheral blood, taken on day 0 of AZD1222 vaccination. The TCR originated in an adult in good health. The J gene is TRBJ2-1, the V gene TRBV7-2; D may match TRBD1 or TRBD2 (6 bases each). Here the CDR3 reads CASSLVTRSGGAYNEQFF. DNA of the CDR3: TGTGCCAGCAGCTTAGTAACCCGCTCCGGGGGCGCATACAATGAGCAGTTCTTC.